This T cell receptor (beta chain) appears in the sequencing data of a study of T cells in Graves' hyperthyroidism and ophthalmopathy. Study-level information: Peripheral blood specimens were obtained at initial diagnosis, prior to any treatment. Study results and limitations: Most clonotypes that expanded in the thyroid above 0.001 also showed up in blood.

There are many counts of this clonotype. As yet, its antigen is unknown. Graves' hyperthyroidism was deemed stable absent ophthalmopathy progression within 18 months. Diagnosis of hyperthyroidism was new in patients aged 18 to 65, and its duration was under 2 months. The CDR3 sequence is 16 residues long. The V gene's germline CDR1 is SQVTM and CDR2 ANQGSEA. Trimming stripped 1 base from V and 1 base from J, with 16 bases between. RNA transcripts yielded amplified TCR beta CDR3 regions. The HTBI primer set was used in a first-round RT-PCR of the TCR CDR3. MiXCR, applied by TCRdb to the multiplex PCR reads, yields one record per CDR3 protein. There are about 520,000 distinct CDR3 sequences in the sample; more than 20% occur only once, and about a quarter lies in the top ten.

The sequenced sample consisted of blood. This chain joins TRBV29-1 and TRBJ1-1, with no clear D. The TCR sequence derives from a man aged 18-30 years with Graves' hyperthyroidism. The CDR3 nucleotides are TGCAGCGTTGAAGGGGCAAAGGGCTTATCGAACACTGAAGCTTTCTTT. This encodes CSVEGAKGLSNTEAFF.